This T cell receptor (beta chain) was profiled in a study of CXCR3-negative and CXCR3-positive naive CD8 T cells. Findings and limits, study-wide: Surface CD5 looked about the same in the naive subsets, so the authors worked out TCR strength from TRB CDR3 properties. Memory, not naive, CXCR3-negative and CXCR3-positive cells differed in TRBV-TRBJ usage.

The libraries of TRB cDNA were prepared using 5' RACE with UMI labels. TCRdb re-called the 5' RACE reads; every CDR3 protein appears as one record, without DNA. The table for this sample gives more than 40,000 distinct CDR3 sequences. The CDR3 consists of 14 residues. Germline V gives CDR1 WSHSY, CDR2 SAAADI. On this clonotype: The antigen is undetermined.

This sequence was found in a human donor in good health. Some clones in this sample may be carry-over from other donors' samples. Sequenced input: naive CXCR3- CD8+ T cells from blood. Subset noted: CD45RO-CCR7+CD27+CD95- naive CD8+ T cells lacking CXCR3 (TNR3-). The chain combines TRBV10-2 with TRBJ1-1. CDR3 sequence: CASSEGDRNTEAFF.